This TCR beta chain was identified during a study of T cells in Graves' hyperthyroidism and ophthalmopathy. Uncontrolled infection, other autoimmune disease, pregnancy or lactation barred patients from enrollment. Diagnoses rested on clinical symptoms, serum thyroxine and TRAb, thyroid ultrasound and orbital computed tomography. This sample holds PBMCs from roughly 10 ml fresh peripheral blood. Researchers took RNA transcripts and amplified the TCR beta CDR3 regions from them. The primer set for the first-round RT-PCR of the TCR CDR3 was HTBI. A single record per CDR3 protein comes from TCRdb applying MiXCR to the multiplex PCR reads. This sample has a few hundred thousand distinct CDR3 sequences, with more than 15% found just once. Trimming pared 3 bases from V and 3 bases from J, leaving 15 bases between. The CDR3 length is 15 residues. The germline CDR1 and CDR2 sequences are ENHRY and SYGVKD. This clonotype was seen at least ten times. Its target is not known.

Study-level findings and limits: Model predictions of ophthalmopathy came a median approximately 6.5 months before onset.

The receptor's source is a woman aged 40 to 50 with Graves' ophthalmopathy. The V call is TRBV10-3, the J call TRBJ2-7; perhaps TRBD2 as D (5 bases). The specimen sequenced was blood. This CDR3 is CAISDQTSSGYEQYF. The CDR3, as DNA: TGTGCCATCAGTGACCAGACTTCGAGCGGCTACGAGCAGTACTTC.